This TCR beta chain was found in a study of blood T cell repertoires in COVID-19 (dated by TCRdb to 2020 to 2022). For the study in its entirety: Collaborator samples came from the United States, Italy and Spain and covered acute and convalescent phases of COVID-19. The prospective study material was composed of cDNA or gDNA derived from T cells, B-cell-depleted T cells, or PBMCs. The dataset comprised deeply sampled blood TCRbeta repertoires from subjects exposed to, actively infected with, or recovered from COVID-19. The repertoires were released in a freely available public database intended as a resource for research on the immune response to SARS-CoV-2. The samples were drawn from two sources: the first 160 participants of the ongoing ImmuneRACE study, and approximately 1,300 subjects contributed by 6 global collaborators. Sample metadata almost always included a de-identified subject ID, COVID-19 status, age in years and sex. HLA class I and class II types, where available, came from metadata supplied by the sample provider rather than from assay-based typing. Results the study describes overall, beyond this receptor: Clinical and demographic metadata were provided uncurated, with the amount varying by source and participant.

Enrolling through a virtual design, the prospective study's participants ranged in age from roughly 18 to 95 years and lived across approximately 25 United States geographic areas. To assign participants to cohorts, the prospective study relied on clinical history that participants themselves reported in a screening survey and a study questionnaire. For ImmuneRACE Cohort 3, a participant was defined as recovered based on two consecutive negative NP/OP PCR tests, clearance by a healthcare professional, or resolution of symptoms. Mobile phlebotomists in the prospective study collected whole blood, serum and a nasopharyngeal or oropharyngeal swab from every participant. Prospective study participants could optionally give additional blood draws and questionnaires over an approximately 2-month period. Before DNA extraction, prospective study blood samples were shipped either frozen or at room temperature.

The immunoSEQ Assay, a bias-controlled multiplex PCR, was used to amplify TCRbeta CDR3 regions from genomic DNA. The study's processing was this. The number of nucleated cells in each sample was estimated from the amplification of reference gene primers within the assay. Sequence reads were collapsed and filtered to measure the absolute abundance of every unique TCRbeta CDR3 rearrangement. For each sample, productive Simpson clonality was calculated as the square root of Simpson's diversity index over productive rearrangements. Not all clones reach the TCRdb copy of this immuneACCESS table, which keeps in-frame sequences only. Checked studies attribute under half of the gap to unresolved V genes and leave the rest unexplained. The D gene and trimming were derived from the DNA, and the V and J assignments and clone size from that table. The sample has approximately 170,000 clones on record, around four fifths of them singletons. Roughly 8% of the sample rests with the top ten.

With respect to this clone: This receptor's antigen is unknown. The sample holds no much larger clone one base away, and base qualities are not on file.

Reading from cysteine to phenylalanine, the CDR3 counts 13 amino acids. Only the CDR3 portion is preserved as DNA: 39 bases, with reading frame beginning at the first base. The germline ends are 21 bases apart after V is trimmed by 3 bases and J by 14 bases. CDR1 and CDR2 were assigned from the germline V gene as SQVTM and ANQGSEA. The sequence came from a woman aged 45-59 years who had recovered from COVID-19. The sequenced sample consisted of PBMCs or T cells enriched from blood (not recorded which). The rearrangement joined TRBV29-1 to TRBJ2-3, and TRBD1 may be the D gene, going by 7 matching bases. CDR3 protein: CSVEGQPGGSAYF. The nucleotide sequence reads as follows: TGCAGCGTTGAGGGACAGCCAGGGGGGTCGGCGTATTTT.